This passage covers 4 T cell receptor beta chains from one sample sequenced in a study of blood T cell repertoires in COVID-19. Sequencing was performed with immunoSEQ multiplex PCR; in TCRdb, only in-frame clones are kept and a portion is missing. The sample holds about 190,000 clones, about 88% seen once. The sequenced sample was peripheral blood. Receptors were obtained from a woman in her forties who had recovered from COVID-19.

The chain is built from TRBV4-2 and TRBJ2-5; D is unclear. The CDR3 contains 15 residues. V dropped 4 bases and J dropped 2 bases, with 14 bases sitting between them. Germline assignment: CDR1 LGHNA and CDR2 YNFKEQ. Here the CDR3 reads CASSPMAADQETQYF. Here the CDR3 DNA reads TGTGCCAGCAGCCCCATGGCGGCGGATCAAGAGACCCAGTACTTC.

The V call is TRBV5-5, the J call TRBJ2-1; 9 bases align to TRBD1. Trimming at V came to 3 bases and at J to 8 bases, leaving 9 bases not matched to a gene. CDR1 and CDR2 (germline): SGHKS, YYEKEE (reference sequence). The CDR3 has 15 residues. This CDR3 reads CASSSGTGKLHEQFF. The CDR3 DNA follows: TGTGCCAGCAGCTCCGGGACAGGGAAGCTTCATGAGCAGTTCTTC.

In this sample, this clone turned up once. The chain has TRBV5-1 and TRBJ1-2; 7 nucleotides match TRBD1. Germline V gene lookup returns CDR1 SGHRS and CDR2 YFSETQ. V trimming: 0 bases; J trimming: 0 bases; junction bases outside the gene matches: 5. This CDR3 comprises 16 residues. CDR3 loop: CASSLGDRSSNYGYTF. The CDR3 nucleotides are TGCGCCAGCAGCTTGGGGGACAGATCCTCTAACTATGGCTACACCTTC.

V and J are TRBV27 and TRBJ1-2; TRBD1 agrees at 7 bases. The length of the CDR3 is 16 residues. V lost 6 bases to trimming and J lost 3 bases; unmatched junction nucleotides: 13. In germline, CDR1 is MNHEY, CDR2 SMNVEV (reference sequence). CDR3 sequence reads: CASSPNWGRGDYGYTF. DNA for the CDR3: TGTGCCAGCAGCCCTAATTGGGGCAGGGGGGACTATGGCTACACCTTC.